Listed below are T cell receptor beta chains from one sample, sequenced in a study of blood T cell repertoires in COVID-19. Clones were read by immunoSEQ multiplex PCR, and TCRdb kept only the in-frame ones, dropping some. The data hold tens of thousands of clones, with around 91% observed a single time. Sequencing used peripheral blood. The origin of the receptors is a human donor in a cohort sampled during active COVID-19. CDR3s include the opening cysteine and the closing phenylalanine or tryptophan. D genes are given only for firm matches. Expanded clones get a size class; other rows say once, few or many, or leave the size out.

j_gene: TRBJ1-4; d_gene: .; v_gene: TRBV6-5; abundance: .; CDR3nt: TGTGCCAGCTCCGGGGGGTTAACTAATGAAAAACTGTTTTTT; CDR3aa: CASSGGLTNEKLFF
j_gene: TRBJ1-1; d_gene: TRBD1; v_gene: TRBV5-6; abundance: .; CDR3nt: TGTGCCAGCAGCTTGACGCCTTACAGGGGCACTGAAGCTTTCTTT; CDR3aa: CASSLTPYRGTEAFF
j_gene: TRBJ2-4; d_gene: TRBD1; v_gene: TRBV5-4; abundance: .; CDR3nt: TGTGCCAGCCACAGGGGATCGGCCAAAAACATTCAGTACTTC; CDR3aa: CASHRGSAKNIQYF
j_gene: TRBJ1-1; d_gene: .; v_gene: TRBV7-9; abundance: .; CDR3nt: TGTGCCAGCAGCTTAGTCGGGGGGGTGAACACTGAAGCTTTCTTT; CDR3aa: CASSLVGGVNTEAFF
j_gene: TRBJ1-2; d_gene: TRBD1; v_gene: TRBV19; abundance: .; CDR3nt: TGTGCCAGTAGTATTTTGCAGGGGGTGTCCAGCTATGGCTACACCTTC; CDR3aa: CASSILQGVSSYGYTF
j_gene: TRBJ2-5; d_gene: TRBD1; v_gene: TRBV7-3; abundance: once; CDR3nt: TGTGCCAGCAGCTTATCGTGGACAGGGCAAGAGACCCAGTACTTC; CDR3aa: CASSLSWTGQETQYF
j_gene: TRBJ1-1; d_gene: TRBD1; v_gene: TRBV7-9; abundance: .; CDR3nt: TGTGCCAGCAGCATCAACACAGGGGCCACTGAAGCTTTCTTT; CDR3aa: CASSINTGATEAFF
j_gene: TRBJ2-7; d_gene: TRBD2; v_gene: TRBV7-2; abundance: .; CDR3nt: TGTGCCAGCAGCTTTCTTTCGGCGGGAGGTGTCTACGAGCAGTACTTC; CDR3aa: CASSFLSAGGVYEQYF
j_gene: TRBJ1-3; d_gene: .; v_gene: TRBV9; abundance: .; CDR3nt: TGTGCCAGCAGCGTAGCGGGGGGCACCTCTGGAAACACCATATATTTT; CDR3aa: CASSVAGGTSGNTIYF
j_gene: TRBJ2-1; d_gene: TRBD2; v_gene: TRBV2; abundance: once; CDR3nt: TGTGCCAGCGGGCTAGCGGGAGTCAATGAGCAGTTCTTC; CDR3aa: CASGLAGVNEQFF
j_gene: TRBJ2-1; d_gene: TRBD2; v_gene: TRBV3-1/TRBV3-2; abundance: .; CDR3nt: TGTGCCAGCGGAACTAGCGGGAGGCCCAATGAGCAGTTCTTC; CDR3aa: CASGTSGRPNEQFF
j_gene: TRBJ2-3; d_gene: .; v_gene: TRBV6-5; abundance: .; CDR3nt: TGTGCCAGCGGTCCCGCGGGCACAGATACGCAGTATTTT; CDR3aa: CASGPAGTDTQYF
j_gene: TRBJ2-2; d_gene: TRBD2; v_gene: TRBV7-2; abundance: .; CDR3nt: TGTGCCAGCAGCCCGGGACTAGCGGGGGGCCTCGGGGAGCTGTTTTTT; CDR3aa: CASSPGLAGGLGELFF
j_gene: TRBJ2-1; d_gene: .; v_gene: TRBV10-3; abundance: .; CDR3nt: TGTGCCACTTCGGACAGTAGTTATGAGCAGTTCTTC; CDR3aa: CATSDSSYEQFF
j_gene: TRBJ2-1; d_gene: .; v_gene: TRBV9; abundance: .; CDR3nt: TGTGCCAGCAGCGTCCAGCCTCAGGGGTCCAATGAGCAGTTCTTC; CDR3aa: CASSVQPQGSNEQFF
j_gene: TRBJ2-1; d_gene: TRBD2; v_gene: TRBV28; abundance: few; CDR3nt: TGTGCCAGCAGTTTAACGGGAGGGTCCTACAATGAGCAGTTCTTC; CDR3aa: CASSLTGGSYNEQFF
j_gene: TRBJ2-7; d_gene: TRBD1; v_gene: TRBV13; abundance: .; CDR3nt: TGTGCCAGCACCCAACGGGACAGAACCTACGAGCAGTACTTC; CDR3aa: CASTQRDRTYEQYF